What follows describes a single TCR beta chain. These data come from a study of blood T cell repertoires in COVID-19. Generated by immunoSEQ multiplex PCR, the TCRdb table keeps only in-frame clones and is missing some. The sample lists about 220,000 clones; 82% were seen once. The sequenced material came from PBMCs or T cells enriched from blood (not recorded which). The sequence was collected from a woman in her fifties or sixties who had recovered from COVID-19.

CDR3 residues: CASSQSNWDRGNQPQHF. The CDR3 bases are TGCGCCAGCAGTCAATCAAATTGGGACAGGGGCAATCAGCCCCAGCATTTT. This chain joins TRBV23-1 and TRBJ1-5; 9 bases align to TRBD1. TRBV23-1 is marked as an open reading frame, function uncertain. The J segment lost 2 bases and the V segment lost 0 bases, leaving 5 bases of the junction unmatched. The CDR3 spans 17 residues.